This T cell receptor (beta chain) appears in the sequencing data of a study of blood T cell repertoires in COVID-19. The length of the CDR3 is 16 residues. Germline trimming cut 3 bases from V and 0 bases from J; bases unmatched to any gene: 7. Germline assignment: CDR1 MNHEY and CDR2 SVGEGT. This table comes from immunoSEQ multiplex PCR, and its TCRdb copy is limited to in-frame clones, with some not included. Among some 40,000 clones, around 80% were seen once, and the ten largest hold 19%. The sequenced material came from peripheral blood. The origin of this receptor is a man in his 70s with acute or convalescent COVID-19. The genes are TRBV6-2 or TRBV6-3 and TRBJ1-1; 7 nucleotides align to TRBD1. This chain's CDR3 is CASSYPTGALNTEAFF. CDR3 coding DNA: TGTGCCAGCAGTTATCCAACAGGGGCTTTGAACACTGAAGCTTTCTTT.